This T cell receptor (beta chain) was captured by sequencing in a study of cytomegalovirus exposure and HLA in healthy donors. CDR1 MGHRA and CDR2 YSYEKL come from the germline V gene. Unmatched junction bases numbered 8, after V lost 1 base and J lost 4 bases. The CDR3 consists of 17 residues. PCR was performed using 60 Vbeta and 13 Jbeta primers. Profiled with immunoSEQ multiplex PCR; TCRdb holds only in-frame clones, not every one. Seen here are 90,000 to 120,000 clones, 70% to 85% observed once, and the top ten hold approximately 4.5%. The chain uses TRBV4-1 and TRBJ2-1, with 9 bases matching TRBD2. The receptor's source is a male donor in good health and CMV-seronegative. What was sequenced was PBMCs. The CDR3 sequence is CASSQGSLAGTYNEQFF. CDR3 nucleotide sequence: TGCGCCAGCAGCCAAGGTAGCCTAGCGGGAACATACAATGAGCAGTTCTTC.